These 27 T cell receptor beta chains originate from one sample sequenced in a study of T cell responses to AZD1222 COVID-19 vaccine. The method was immunoSEQ multiplex PCR; TCRdb's version includes in-frame clones alone and lacks a portion of them. The table shows 100,000 to 120,000 clones, with about 85% occurring only once. The source was peripheral blood, collected on day 0 of AZD1222 vaccination. Source of these receptors: an adult in good health.

This clone occurred a few times. The chain recombines TRBV4-2 with TRBJ2-7, with TRBD2 matching 8 bases. J was trimmed by 4 bases and V by 4 bases; bases with no gene match: 12. The CDR3 extends over 16 amino acids. Germline assignment: CDR1 LGHNA and CDR2 YNFKEQ. The CDR3 sequence is CASSPKSGGALYEQYF. The CDR3 DNA reads as TGTGCCAGCAGCCCGAAATCCGGGGGGGCCTTATACGAGCAGTACTTC.

The J gene is TRBJ2-1, the V gene TRBV7-2, with 7 bases aligning to TRBD2. The trim removed 4 bases at V and 5 bases at J, leaving 5 bases unmatched. CDR3 length equals 14 residues. Germline assignment: CDR1 SGHTA and CDR2 FQGNSA. Here the CDR3 reads CASSSRSGDNEQFF. The CDR3 DNA reads TGTGCCAGCAGCTCCCGAAGCGGGGACAATGAGCAGTTCTTC.

V is TRBV19 and J is TRBJ1-2; TRBD1 matches at 9 bases. J was trimmed by 3 bases and V by 8 bases; bases with no gene match: 16. The CDR3 has 17 residues. From germline, CDR1 is LNHDA and CDR2 SQIVND (reference sequence). The CDR3 DNA sequence: TGTGCCAGTCACACCCGTGGACAGGGGATAGGAGACTATGGCTACACCTTC. As protein: CASHTRGQGIGDYGYTF.

V usage is TRBV7-7 and J usage is TRBJ2-1, with D possibly matching TRBD2 (5 bases). The CDR3 has 16 residues. Germline lookup yields CDR1 SSHAT and CDR2 FNYEAQ (reference sequence). DNA for the CDR3: TGTGCTAGCGCACGGAGCGCTACGAGCTCCTACAATGAGCAGTTCTTC. As protein: CASARSATSSYNEQFF.

The chain couples TRBV27 to TRBJ1-1, with D perhaps TRBD1 (6 bases). The V gene lost 5 bases and the J gene lost 0 bases, with 16 bases spanning the gap. Germline V gives CDR1 MNHEY, CDR2 SMNVEV (reference sequence). The length of the CDR3 is 16 residues. CDR3 bases: TGTGCCAGCAGTGCGCGGGACACAACTATGAACACTGAAGCTTTCTTT. Its translation: CASSARDTTMNTEAFF.

V usage is TRBV5-1 and J usage is TRBJ2-3, with a possible D match to TRBD2 (7 bases). Germline CDR1 SGHRS, CDR2 YFSETQ. The CDR3 is 14 amino acids. Trimming cost V 4 bases and J 2 bases, with 11 bases left between them. The CDR3 DNA follows: TGCGCCAGCAGCCTCGGGGGGCCCACAGATACGCAGTATTTT. Encoded protein: CASSLGGPTDTQYF.

V gene TRBV28 combines with J gene TRBJ2-5; 7 nucleotides agree with TRBD2. The CDR3 spans 15 residues. Germline V gene data show CDR1 as MDHEN and CDR2 as SYDVKM. Trimming took 6 bases from V and 3 from J; bases not matched to a gene: 10. CDR3 sequence (DNA): TGTGCCAGCAGCCGGGGGGACTTACCAAAAGAGACCCAGTACTTC. Translation: CASSRGDLPKETQYF.

The rearrangement uses TRBV28 and TRBJ2-3; D is uncertain. V lost 8 bases and J lost 6, with 9 bases in between. The CDR3 has 11 amino acids. The V gene's germline CDR1 is MDHEN and CDR2 SYDVKM. The CDR3 is CASSVVDTQYF. The CDR3 DNA sequence: TGTGCCAGCTCGGTAGTGGATACGCAGTATTTT.

This chain connects TRBV2 to TRBJ1-2; a weak D match, TRBD1 (6 bases). The CDR3 sequence is 15 residues long. V was pared by 6 bases and J by 7 bases, with 21 bases between. Germline V gene data show CDR1 as SNHLY and CDR2 as FYNNEI. The CDR3 nucleotides read TGTGCCAGCAGAGACCTCAGGGGCCCCCGGGGTGGCTACACCTTC. Residues: CASRDLRGPRGGYTF.

V gene TRBV5-5 combines with J gene TRBJ2-1; a weak D match, TRBD2 (6 bases). V lost 4 bases, J lost 0 bases, and 11 bases lay in between. The CDR3 runs 15 residues. CDR1 SGHKS and CDR2 YYEKEE come from the germline V gene (reference sequence). The CDR3 DNA sequence: TGTGCCAGCAGCCCAGCGGACTACTCCTACAATGAGCAGTTCTTC. Residues: CASSPADYSYNEQFF.

This clone appeared a single time. The junction differs from germline at one of its ends, possibly a read error. The chain joins TRBV24-1 to TRBJ2-5; 9 nucleotides line up with TRBD1. CDR3 length: 15 residues. Per germline, CDR1 KGHDR and CDR2 SFDVKD. CDR3 DNA sequence: TGTGCCACCAGTACCGGGACAGGGTACCAAGAGCCCCAGTACTTC. Protein sequence: CATSTGTGYQEPQYF.

The chain is built from TRBV6-1 and TRBJ1-3; tentatively, D is TRBD1 (6 bases). CDR1 is MNHNS and CDR2 is SASEGT in the germline V gene. The length of the CDR3 is 16 residues. V was clipped by 2 bases and J by 0 bases, with 11 bases between them. CDR3 bases: TGTGCCAGCAGTGAAACGGACAGATTCTCTGGAAACACCATATATTTT. This translates into CASSETDRFSGNTIYF.

For this clone: A read error may account for a junction end that differs from germline. V is TRBV6-2 or TRBV6-3 and J is TRBJ2-1, with 9 bases that match TRBD2. Germline values: CDR1 MNHEY, CDR2 SVGEGT. CDR3 length equals 11 residues. The CDR3 loop reads CASSYGREGIF. CDR3 bases: TGTGCCAGCAGTTACGGGCGGGAGGGGATCTTC.

V is TRBV10-1 and J is TRBJ2-2; TRBD1 matches at 9 bases. Germline trimming cut 3 bases from V and 2 bases from J; bases unmatched to any gene: 4. Germline assignment: CDR1 WNHNN and CDR2 SYGVQD (reference sequence). The CDR3 consists of 16 residues. In nucleotides, the CDR3 is TGCGCCAGCAGTGAAACAGGGGGCGTTAACACCGGGGAGCTGTTTTTT. It is translated as CASSETGGVNTGELFF.

The CDR3 loop is CASSYTARDLTYEQYF. CDR3 sequence (DNA): TGTGCCAGCAGTTACACCGCTCGGGACTTAACCTACGAGCAGTACTTC. V gene TRBV6-5 combines with J gene TRBJ2-7; TRBD2 might be the D (6 bases). Germline values: CDR1 MNHEY, CDR2 SVGAGI. This CDR3 is 16 amino acids long. The V end lost 2 bases, the J end lost 2 bases, and 16 bases lay between the germline ends.

This chain joins TRBV6-4 and TRBJ1-1; TRBD1 agrees at 7 bases. The CDR3 loop spans 18 amino acids. The J segment lost 0 bases and the V segment lost 6 bases, leaving 16 bases of the junction unmatched. In germline, CDR1 is MRHNA, CDR2 SNTAGT. CDR3 nucleotides: TGTGCCAGCAGGACCGGGACAGTGATGGGGTCGATGAACACTGAAGCTTTCTTT. This codes for CASRTGTVMGSMNTEAFF.

The chain couples TRBV30 to TRBJ1-5; D is ambiguous. V was trimmed by 0 bases and J by 6 bases, leaving 9 bases between them. CDR1 and CDR2 from the germline V gene are GTSNPN and SVGIG (reference sequence). This CDR3 comprises 13 residues. The CDR3: CAWSVGYTQPQHF. As DNA, the CDR3 is TGTGCCTGGAGTGTCGGGTACACTCAGCCCCAGCATTTT.

The chain couples TRBV28 to TRBJ1-2; no firm D call. The germline CDR1 and CDR2 sequences are MDHEN and SYDVKM. The CDR3 spans 13 residues. V was shortened by 3 bases and J by 8 bases, with 13 bases between the two germline ends. This CDR3 is CASSFGEIGGYTF. CDR3 in DNA: TGTGCCAGCAGTTTCGGGGAGATTGGAGGCTACACCTTC.

This clone is a singleton in its sample. This sequence joins TRBV6-1 and TRBJ1-4, with D unclear. Looked up from germline, CDR1 is MNHNS and CDR2 is SASEGT. Trimming cost V 2 bases and J 2 bases, with 9 bases left between them. This CDR3 is built from 15 residues. The CDR3 loop reads CASSEQQTTNEKLFF. CDR3 bases: TGTGCCAGCAGTGAACAGCAGACCACTAATGAAAAACTGTTTTTT.

The sample holds a few counts of this clone. The chain couples TRBV5-4 to TRBJ1-1; the match to TRBD1 covers 9 bases. V shed 4 bases, J shed 6 bases, and the junction held 13 bases outside the gene matches. Germline V CDR1 and CDR2: SGHNT, YYREEE (reference sequence). This CDR3 comprises 16 residues. The chain's CDR3 is CASSLRGDRASAEAFF. The CDR3 nucleotides read TGTGCCAGCAGCCTCAGGGGGGACAGGGCTTCCGCTGAAGCTTTCTTT.

J is TRBJ1-5 and V is TRBV7-2; D is undetermined. The V gene lost 5 bases and the J gene lost 7 bases, with 15 bases spanning the gap. Germline V gene sequence: CDR1 SGHTA, CDR2 FQGNSA. The CDR3 loop spans 14 amino acids. The CDR3: CASSPTALKQPQHF. The CDR3, as DNA: TGTGCCAGCAGCCCTACAGCGTTAAAACAGCCCCAGCATTTT. The full variable domain, rest sourced from reference TRBV7-2 and TRBJ1-5, is GAGVSQSPSNKVTEKGKDVELRCDPISGHTALYWYRQSLGQGLEFLIYFQGNSAPDKSGLPSDRFSAERTGGSVSTLTIQRTQQEDSAVYLCASSPTALKQPQHFGDGTRLSIL.

This chain uses TRBV9 with TRBJ1-1; tentative D call: TRBD1 (5 bases). Germline lookup yields CDR1 SGDLS and CDR2 YYNGEE. The CDR3 is made up of 14 amino acids. V shed 0 bases and J shed 1 base, with 7 bases lying between them. DNA of the CDR3: TGTGCCAGCAGCGTAGCGGGGGGGAACACTGAAGCTTTCTTT. Protein product: CASSVAGGNTEAFF.

The V gene is TRBV29-1, the J gene TRBJ1-1, with a tentative D call TRBD1 (6 bases). The CDR3 length is 15 residues. Germline values: CDR1 SQVTM, CDR2 ANQGSEA. V gave up 3 bases and J gave up 1 base, with 15 bases separating them. The DNA of the CDR3 is TGCAGCGTTGAGGGGGGCTTGGTATCGAACACTGAAGCTTTCTTT. As protein: CSVEGGLVSNTEAFF. Using reference TRBV29-1 and TRBJ1-1 for the parts outside the CDR3, the full variable domain is SAVISQKPSRDICQRGTSLTIQCQVDSQVTMMFWYRQQPGQSLTLIATANQGSEATYESGFVIDKFPISRPNLTFSTLTVSNMSPEDSSIYLCSVEGGLVSNTEAFFGQGTRLTVV.

Written as DNA, the CDR3 is TGTGCCAGTAGTATTACAGGAAACTCCGTCTTGGGCGGCTACACCTTC. This sequence encodes CASSITGNSVLGGYTF. The chain has TRBV19 and TRBJ1-2, with a tentative D call TRBD1 (5 bases). Germline CDR1 reads LNHDA; CDR2 reads SQIVND (reference sequence). Trimming shortened V by 3 bases and J by 8 bases, and 22 bases separated the two germline ends. The CDR3 spans 16 residues.

With respect to this clone: Other nucleotide sequences from this sample produce the same CDR3. The chain carries TRBV19 and TRBJ1-1; D unresolved. V lost 3 bases to trimming and J lost 1 base, with 6 bases between them. This CDR3 comprises 13 residues. The V gene's germline CDR1 is LNHDA and CDR2 SQIVND (reference sequence). Here the CDR3 DNA reads TGTGCCAGTAGTATGGGGAGGAACACTGAAGCTTTCTTT. Translating gives CASSMGRNTEAFF.

The chain combines TRBV19 with TRBJ1-1; D is ambiguous. Germline V CDR1 and CDR2: LNHDA, SQIVND (reference sequence). V gave up 3 bases and J gave up 5 bases, with 10 bases separating them. The CDR3 consists of 13 residues. The CDR3 bases are TGTGCCAGTAGTATTCCCCCCGGGACTGAAGCTTTCTTT. Residues: CASSIPPGTEAFF.

The chain combines TRBV28 with TRBJ1-6, with 10 bases identical to TRBD1. The trim removed 6 bases at V and 11 bases at J, leaving 7 bases unmatched. The CDR3 length is 14 residues. From germline, CDR1 is MDHEN and CDR2 SYDVKM. CDR3 residues: CASSQTGGRPPLHF. In DNA, the CDR3 is TGTGCCAGCAGCCAGACAGGGGGCCGGCCACCCCTCCACTTT. Together with reference TRBV28 and TRBJ1-6, the CDR3 gives the full variable domain: DVKVTQSSRYLVKRTGEKVFLECVQDMDHENMFWYRQDPGLGLRLIYFSYDVKMKEKGDIPEGYSVSREKKERFSLILESASTNQTSMYLCASSQTGGRPPLHFGNGTRLTVT.